The TCR beta chain under discussion was sequenced for a study of T cells after yellow fever vaccination. V shed 2 bases, J shed 10 bases, and the junction held 8 bases outside the gene matches. The germline gives CDR1 SGHVS, CDR2 FNYEAQ. The length of the CDR3 is 15 residues. This clonotype has at least ten counts. TCRdb ran MiXCR on the 5' RACE reads and lists one entry per CDR3 protein. The sample contains fewer than 400,000 distinct CDR3 sequences, roughly 6.2% of which appear only once. This rearrangement joins TRBV7-6 to TRBJ1-6, with TRBD1 matching 7 bases. The sample was PBMCs, taken 5 days after the yellow fever booster vaccination. The clonotype originates from a man aged 25 to 45 who received the YFV17D yellow fever vaccine. The CDR3 is CASSLLTGDSSPLHF. In DNA, the CDR3 is TGTGCCAGCAGCTTATTAACAGGGGATAGCTCACCCCTCCACTTT.